The entry below gives a single T cell receptor beta chain sequence along with its context. This clone was seen once. The target of this receptor is not known. Base qualities are missing; no much larger clone stands one base away. Libraries came from the immunoSEQ multiplex PCR assay. A mixture of 60 forward primers for TCR Vbeta segments and 13 reverse primers for TCR Jbeta segments was used in the multiplex PCR. A multiplex PCR assay on genomic DNA amplified the CDR3 region of rearranged TCR beta genes. The Illumina HiSeq System was used to sequence the amplified TCR beta libraries as 87-base-pair reads. As for the authors' bioinformatics: Across the 500 to 850 repertoires, a later analysis counted 80 million or so unique TCR beta chains, around 11 million of which were shared by at least two donors. Raw reads were error-corrected and collapsed into unique sequences with a nearest-neighbor algorithm that merged closely related sequences to remove PCR and sequencing errors. CDR3 sequences were aligned to IMGT reference sequences to assign V, D and J gene segments. Each retained sequence needed at least a six-nucleotide match to both a V gene segment and a J gene segment. A rearrangement counted as productive if the CDR3 had no stop codons and remained in frame with V and J, and every other rearrangement counted as non-productive. CDR3 was defined according to IMGT convention as the region running from the second conserved V-encoded cysteine to the conserved J-encoded phenylalanine. The earlier analysis of about 570 of the donors excluded any sequence lacking an unambiguous match to a single V gene segment. In an earlier analysis of roughly 600 of the donors, a V segment was called functional when productive rearrangements were above 56.7%, and segregating when the standard deviation between donors exceeded 5%. To diagnose cytomegalovirus status from the catalog of TCR beta chain sequences, a statistical classification framework was built. In a later analysis, TCR nucleotide sequences were compared against IMGT/GENE-DB human TR gene sequences so that V and J genes could be assigned. A later analysis assigned CDR3 sequences and most-parsimonious VDJ recombination scenarios with the TCRdist pipeline. In a later analysis, each TCR beta chain was defined by its CDR3 amino acid sequence together with its V-gene family, and reads without a unique V-gene family were excluded. In a later analysis, 500 to 700 highly shared, low-generation-probability nucleotide sequences were removed to address suspected cross-contamination and a sequencing artifact. A later analysis calculated a clonal expansion index for each public chain from normalized within-repertoire ranks of inferred template counts. Generation probabilities in a later analysis came from a VDJ recombination model fitted to out-of-frame rearrangements, and those results were checked against IGoR. A later analysis scored TCR-TCR, TCR-HLA and TCR-CMV co-occurrence with hypergeometric tests, applying a repertoire-size bias correction to TCR pairs. In a later analysis, false discovery rates were estimated by permuting HLA or CMV assignments 20 times. A later analysis grouped co-occurring TCRs with DBSCAN, adding TCRdist sequence similarity when clustering within HLA-allele-positive subsets. For co-occurrence clustering, repertoires with fewer than 30,000 or more than 120,000 public chains were excluded, along with roughly 5 repertoires with anomalous nucleotide sharing. TCRdb limited this immuneACCESS table to in-frame rearrangements with V and J called. A share of clones is missing; checked studies link under half to unresolved V genes, and the rest is unexplained. That table is the source of V, J and clone size, and D and trimming were worked out from the DNA. Here the sample has approximately 160,000 clones; over 60% occur a single time. Of the sample, 1.5% to 2% is held by the ten largest clones.

The cohort consisted of fewer than 700 healthy bone marrow donors. At the time of sampling, all cohort members were nominally healthy, though unrecorded immune exposures were likely present. The donor tested CMV seronegative and was one of the 352 seronegative cohort members. Every donor gave a peripheral blood sample, and the peripheral blood mononuclear cells from that sample were used for TCR beta sequencing. Genomic DNA extraction from the blood cell samples was performed with the Qiagen DNeasy Blood Extraction Kit. This specimen comes from a study of cytomegalovirus exposure and HLA in healthy donors (dated by TCRdb to the late 2010s). In the study overall: An earlier analysis of 587 of the donors reported 250 to 300 Gb of sequence data and 120 million or so unique TCR beta sequences from 150 million to 200 million T cells. Approximately 300 gigabases of sequencing data and tens of millions of unique TCR sequences were included in an early release covering about 620 HLA-typed donors. The genetic ancestry cluster associated with self-reported Caucasian donors included roughly 84% of the roughly 400 genotyped donors. The study aimed to test whether signatures of past pathogen exposure could be identified by cataloging public T cell receptors. The study used immunosequencing to profile the T cell repertoires of some 600 subjects and linked those repertoires to cytomegalovirus serostatus. Along with the approximately 600-subject first cohort, a separate validation cohort of over a hundred different subjects was used. To predict cytomegalovirus infection status, the study brought together high-throughput TCR immunosequencing, statistical association of individual TCRs with disease status, and machine learning. To study patterns of TCR occurrence, a later analysis re-analyzed previously published TCR beta repertoires from several hundred donors and added high-resolution HLA genotyping. The later analysis used no new phenotypic data to find candidate immune exposures, relying instead on TCR beta sequences and their occurrence across donors. To decide whether each TCR beta V gene segment behaved as functional or pseudogenic, an earlier analysis of some 600 of the donors relied on high-throughput TCR beta sequencing. Donor age, sex, ethnicity and CMV serostatus were compiled together with the repertoire data. A later genetic analysis used genome-wide SNP genotypes for about 60% of the 666 donors, treating that subset as a discovery cohort. Every repertoire in the discovery cohort had been generated on one and the same sequencing platform. HLA typing included class I and class II loci at four-digit resolution. Typing coverage varied by locus: about 629-640 donors for A, B, C, DRB1 and DQB1; roughly 560 for DQA1; some 610 for DPA1; 400 to 480 for DPB1. A handful of DR-DQ haplotypes were handled as single units for association and clustering because linkage in the cohort was strong. Across 398 genotyped donors of the cohort, an average of about 240,000 unique TCR beta nucleotide sequences per donor were sequenced, and around 19% of those sequences were non-productive.

General study outcomes and caveats: Because counts were too low, about 18 rarely observed V segments, including chromosome 9 orphons, were excluded from the earlier analysis of fewer than 650 of the donors. A further reported finding was that TCR beta sequences accurately predicted the HLA-A and HLA-B alleles for most subjects in the first cohort. In a later analysis, most CMV-associated TCR beta chains were found to appear HLA-restricted, with HLA associations seemingly driven largely by CMV exposure. Strong co-occurrence of HLA alleles, especially DR and DQ, made assigning TCR associations to individual alleles difficult. In an earlier analysis of some 540 of the donors, most TCR beta V segments appeared in productive rearrangements about 90% or about 30% of the time, broadly matching IMGT annotations. V-gene and J-gene trimming of TCR beta chains was associated with a missense DCLRE1C variant in a later genetic analysis, and the association was replicated in an independent cohort. Some IMGT-functional V segments, including TRBV6-2 and TRBV6-3, could not be distinguished by the 87-base-pair reads and were therefore excluded. Because some donors lacked HLA typing at each locus, the association tests relied only on the typed subset. The presence/absence analyses assumed that sequencing depth was roughly uniform across donors, and that assumption may not be true. A later analysis associated about 17,000 TCR beta sequences with specific HLA alleles at a false discovery rate of 0.05. In the study, 150 to 200 TCR beta chains were listed as associated with cytomegalovirus. This cohort had only TCR beta chains sequenced, and the lack of alpha or paired-chain data limited which features could be detected. Most TCR sequences were observed very rarely across donors, whereas some public TCRs were present in many individuals. The authors suggested that the approach could potentially be generalized to other disease states and immunological phenotypes. In vitro tests confirmed that a few of the cytomegalovirus-associated TCR beta chains recognize cytomegalovirus antigens. A later analysis reported that several top co-occurrence clusters appeared linked to parvovirus B19, influenza, CMV and Epstein-Barr virus. In a later analysis, HLA-associated TCR beta chains were found to be more clonally expanded and to have lower generation probabilities than equally common non-associated chains. A later analysis found that TCR association rates varied across HLA loci, with DRB1 alleles showing the most associated TCRs and HLA-C alleles the fewest. Correlated functional status among segregating V segments might be attributable to linkage disequilibrium, but an unknown experimental factor could not be ruled out. The sequencing pipeline was judged likely to have produced a cluster of highly shared sequence variants as a technical artifact. Compared with the approximately 710-donor mean, donors in an Asian-associated ancestry cluster had fewer N-insertions in productive TCRs, according to a later genetic analysis. For the cohort, immune exposure information was limited to CMV serostatus. The classifier was reported to diagnose cytomegalovirus status with high specificity and sensitivity in both the original and validation cohorts.

V gives up 3 bases and J gives up 5 bases, and the segment between their germline ends measures 11 bases. The germline V gene encodes CDR1 SGHTA and CDR2 FQGNSA. The CDR3 has 14 amino acids, counting the end cysteine and phenylalanine. Left in the record is the CDR3 DNA by itself, 42 bases read in frame from the first base. Material for sequencing was PBMCs. This chain is built from TRBV7-2 and TRBJ1-5; a confident D gene designation cannot be given. The sequence came from a woman in her twenties or thirties in good health and CMV-seronegative. For the CDR3, the sequence is CASSLRSFDQPQHF. The sequence in DNA is TGTGCCAGCAGCTTGCGTTCCTTCGATCAGCCCCAGCATTTT.